This TCR beta chain is from a study of beta chain features in type 1 diabetes. General study findings and limits: Researchers report that Type 1 diabetes patients had moderately but significantly shorter TCRB CDR3s across all four CD4+ subsets. Naive, central memory and Treg TCRB repertoires appeared more alike in patients than in healthy donors.

Reverse transcribing all isolated RNA meant expressed TCRB transcripts were sequenced. Only in-frame clones appear in the TCRdb table, and some are missing; sequencing was by immunoSEQ multiplex PCR. The sample has some 370,000 clones, around 10% seen once. CDR3 length: 15 amino acids. Trimming took off 3 bases at V and 4 bases at J, with 14 bases between the two ends. Germline assignment: CDR1 KGHSH and CDR2 LQKENI. Details on this clone: Its antigen is still unknown.

This clonotype originated in a young man with type 1 diabetes. The sequenced material came from central memory CD4+ T cells from blood. The rearrangement links TRBV18 to TRBJ2-3; the D gene is possibly TRBD2 (5 bases). The CDR3 here is CASSPQSLAADTQYF. CDR3 in DNA: TGTGCCAGCTCACCCCAGTCCCTAGCCGCAGATACGCAGTATTTT. Drawing the rest from reference TRBV18 and TRBJ2-3, the complete variable domain is NAGVMQNPRHLVRRRGQEARLRCSPMKGHSHVYWYRQLPEEGLKFMVYLQKENIIDESGMPKERFSAEFPKEGPSILRIQQVVRGDSAAYFCASSPQSLAADTQYFGPGTRLTVL.